This T cell receptor beta chain was recorded in a study of response to subunit inactivated influenza vaccine. Broader study findings: Every seasonal influenza vaccination brings in few new T cells, the authors suggested.

This clonotype was observed a few times. The antigen is undetermined. Via MiXCR, TCRdb re-called the RT-PCR reads, giving one row per CDR3 protein. This repertoire shows almost 250,000 distinct CDR3 sequences, 10% to 15% found once; its top ten account for over 6.5%. This CDR3 contains 14 residues. Per the germline V gene, CDR1 is SGHAT and CDR2 is FQNNGV. J lost 7 bases, V lost 5 bases, and 8 bases had no gene match. The chain uses TRBV11-2 and TRBJ2-1; 7 positions agree with TRBD2. The clonotype originates from a man aged 45 to 65 who received an inactivated influenza vaccine. Sequencing was performed on non-naive T cells sorted from PBMCs, taken 14 to 15 days before vaccination. CDR3 protein: CASSREAKGNEQFF. CDR3 nucleotides: TGTGCCAGCAGCCGGGAGGCCAAAGGGAATGAGCAGTTCTTC.